This section outlines one TCR beta chain sequence together with its context. Its antigen is still unknown. These data are taken from a study of cytomegalovirus exposure and HLA in healthy donors. The study, taken as a whole, reports: Sequencing depth across donors, presence/absence analyses assumed, was roughly uniform.

Vbeta (60) and Jbeta (13) primers were used in the PCR. Libraries were prepared by immunoSEQ multiplex PCR; TCRdb keeps only in-frame clonotypes and omits some of them. Altogether about 130,000 clones are present, 77% being singletons, with the ten largest covering 0.94%. Specimen: PBMCs. This receptor was taken from a woman aged 60-75 years in good health and CMV-seronegative.

The CDR3 DNA reads TGTGCCAGCAGGCCCGGGACTAGCGGTTCGCCGGACACCGGGGAGCTGTTTTTT. It yields the protein CASRPGTSGSPDTGELFF. The chain couples TRBV5-8 to TRBJ2-2; 11 nucleotides agree with TRBD2. The junction had 12 bases not matched to a gene; V was cut back by 5 bases and J by 3 bases. This CDR3 is 18 amino acids long. CDR1 is SGHTS and CDR2 is YDEGEE in the germline V gene.